The clone carrying this TCR beta chain has only a few counts. Its antigen is still unknown. These data belong to a study of T cells in Graves' hyperthyroidism and ophthalmopathy. The study's findings and limits: Peripheral blood also featured most of the thyroid clonotypes expanded above 0.001.

Germline assignment: CDR1 MNHNY and CDR2 SVGAGI (reference sequence). The V and J ends lost 5 bases and 7 bases respectively, with 15 bases between them. The CDR3 is 13 amino acids. Regions amplified from RNA transcripts were the TCR beta CDR3 regions. The TCR CDR3 was amplified in a first-round RT-PCR using the HTBI primer set. TCRdb analysed the multiplex PCR reads with MiXCR anew, one entry per CDR3 protein. The sample has 600,000 to 800,000 distinct CDR3 sequences, 30% to 40% seen once. The chain combines TRBV6-6 with TRBJ2-7; a weak D match, TRBD2 (7 bases). The sequenced material came from blood. The TCR comes from a woman aged 40 to 50 with Graves' hyperthyroidism. CDR3 sequence: CASSTGRGWEQYF. The CDR3 nucleotides read TGTGCCAGCAGTACGGGGAGGGGGTGGGAGCAGTACTTC.